This T cell receptor beta chain was identified during a study of blood T cells in healthy people across ages. Findings of the study overall: A roughly linear fall in TCR beta diversity per million T cells was seen with increasing age.

On this clonotype itself: The antigen is undetermined. A much larger clonotype is one base distant, so this may be a read error.

The CDR3 has 13 amino acids. Trimming took 7 bases from V and 7 from J, leaving 16 bases between them. Germline CDR1 is MNHEY and CDR2 is SVGAGI. PCR was performed a second time for about 7 to 12 cycles using a sample-barcoded 5' primer and a J-beta primer mix. With 12 random nucleotides, a template-switch adaptor tagged each individual cDNA molecule. One entry per CDR3 protein, called by TCRdb with MiXCR from the 5' RACE reads. The sample carries 1.8 million or so distinct CDR3 sequences, roughly 43% recorded once. Extractions gave at least 5.5 micrograms of total RNA per sample. What was sequenced was blood. The source of this sequence is a human donor in good health. The genes are TRBV6-5 and TRBJ1-1; the D is unclear. The CDR3 reads CASTTPGVDEAFF. Written as DNA, the CDR3 is TGTGCCAGCACCACACCCGGGGTAGATGAAGCTTTCTTT.